This is a list of T cell receptor beta chains from one sample in a study of CD4+ T cells in melanoma. The table came from immunoSEQ multiplex PCR; TCRdb's copy has only in-frame clones and leaves some out. Of some 110,000 clones in the sample, about 90% are singletons; the top ten hold approximately 3.5%. The specimen was peripheral blood. These receptors came from a human donor with melanoma. CDR3s include the opening cysteine and the closing phenylalanine or tryptophan. The D gene is left open where the match is weak.

d_call j_call v_call cdr3_nt cdr3_aa
TRBD1 TRBJ2-5 TRBV7-3 TGTGCCAGCAGCGCGGACAGGCAAGAGACCCAGTACTTC CASSADRQETQYF
TRBD2 TRBJ2-5 TRBV7-2 TGTGCCAGCAGCCCAGGACTAGCGGGTCGAGAGACCCAGTACTTC CASSPGLAGRETQYF
TRBD1 TRBJ2-3 TRBV6-6 TGTGCCAGCAGTCCCCCTGCGGACAGGGGGGATACGCAGTATTTT CASSPPADRGDTQYF
TRBD1 TRBJ2-5 TRBV6-5 TGTGCCAGCAGTCGACAGGGGGCGACAGAGACCCAGTACTTC CASSRQGATETQYF
NA TRBJ2-5 TRBV9 TGTGCCAGCACCGGGCAGGAAGAGACCCAGTACTTC CASTGQEETQYF
NA TRBJ2-1 TRBV5-1 TGCGCCACCTCCCCCGCGGCCGGTTCTTACAATGAGCAGTTCTTC CATSPAAGSYNEQFF
NA TRBJ1-2 TRBV5-4 TGTGCCAGCAGCTCGGGGGGAGGGGACTATGGCTACACCTTC CASSSGGGDYGYTF
NA TRBJ2-7 TRBV6-4 TGTGCCAGCAGTTTCCTCCATCAGTACTTC CASSFLHQYF
NA TRBJ2-1 TRBV4-1 TGCGCCAGCAGCCAAGCAGCGGCACTCAATGAGCAGTTCTTC CASSQAAALNEQFF
TRBD2 TRBJ2-3 TRBV7-3 TGTGCCAGCAGCTTAGGGACTAGCGCACGCACAGATACGCAGTATTTT CASSLGTSARTDTQYF
NA TRBJ1-6 TRBV6-5 TGTGCCAGCAGTTATATGCAGAATTCACCCCTCCACTTT CASSYMQNSPLHF
TRBD1 TRBJ1-4 TRBV19 TGTGCCAGTAGCAAGCCCCACAGGGGAGGAAATGAAAAACTGTTTTTT CASSKPHRGGNEKLFF
TRBD1 TRBJ2-3 TRBV6-6 TGTGCCAGCAGTTCCGAGGACAGGGGGGTAGATACGCAGTATTTT CASSSEDRGVDTQYF
TRBD2 TRBJ2-7 TRBV19 TGTGCCAGTTCAGCGGGACCCGCCGGTATGTACGAGCAGTACTTC CASSAGPAGMYEQYF